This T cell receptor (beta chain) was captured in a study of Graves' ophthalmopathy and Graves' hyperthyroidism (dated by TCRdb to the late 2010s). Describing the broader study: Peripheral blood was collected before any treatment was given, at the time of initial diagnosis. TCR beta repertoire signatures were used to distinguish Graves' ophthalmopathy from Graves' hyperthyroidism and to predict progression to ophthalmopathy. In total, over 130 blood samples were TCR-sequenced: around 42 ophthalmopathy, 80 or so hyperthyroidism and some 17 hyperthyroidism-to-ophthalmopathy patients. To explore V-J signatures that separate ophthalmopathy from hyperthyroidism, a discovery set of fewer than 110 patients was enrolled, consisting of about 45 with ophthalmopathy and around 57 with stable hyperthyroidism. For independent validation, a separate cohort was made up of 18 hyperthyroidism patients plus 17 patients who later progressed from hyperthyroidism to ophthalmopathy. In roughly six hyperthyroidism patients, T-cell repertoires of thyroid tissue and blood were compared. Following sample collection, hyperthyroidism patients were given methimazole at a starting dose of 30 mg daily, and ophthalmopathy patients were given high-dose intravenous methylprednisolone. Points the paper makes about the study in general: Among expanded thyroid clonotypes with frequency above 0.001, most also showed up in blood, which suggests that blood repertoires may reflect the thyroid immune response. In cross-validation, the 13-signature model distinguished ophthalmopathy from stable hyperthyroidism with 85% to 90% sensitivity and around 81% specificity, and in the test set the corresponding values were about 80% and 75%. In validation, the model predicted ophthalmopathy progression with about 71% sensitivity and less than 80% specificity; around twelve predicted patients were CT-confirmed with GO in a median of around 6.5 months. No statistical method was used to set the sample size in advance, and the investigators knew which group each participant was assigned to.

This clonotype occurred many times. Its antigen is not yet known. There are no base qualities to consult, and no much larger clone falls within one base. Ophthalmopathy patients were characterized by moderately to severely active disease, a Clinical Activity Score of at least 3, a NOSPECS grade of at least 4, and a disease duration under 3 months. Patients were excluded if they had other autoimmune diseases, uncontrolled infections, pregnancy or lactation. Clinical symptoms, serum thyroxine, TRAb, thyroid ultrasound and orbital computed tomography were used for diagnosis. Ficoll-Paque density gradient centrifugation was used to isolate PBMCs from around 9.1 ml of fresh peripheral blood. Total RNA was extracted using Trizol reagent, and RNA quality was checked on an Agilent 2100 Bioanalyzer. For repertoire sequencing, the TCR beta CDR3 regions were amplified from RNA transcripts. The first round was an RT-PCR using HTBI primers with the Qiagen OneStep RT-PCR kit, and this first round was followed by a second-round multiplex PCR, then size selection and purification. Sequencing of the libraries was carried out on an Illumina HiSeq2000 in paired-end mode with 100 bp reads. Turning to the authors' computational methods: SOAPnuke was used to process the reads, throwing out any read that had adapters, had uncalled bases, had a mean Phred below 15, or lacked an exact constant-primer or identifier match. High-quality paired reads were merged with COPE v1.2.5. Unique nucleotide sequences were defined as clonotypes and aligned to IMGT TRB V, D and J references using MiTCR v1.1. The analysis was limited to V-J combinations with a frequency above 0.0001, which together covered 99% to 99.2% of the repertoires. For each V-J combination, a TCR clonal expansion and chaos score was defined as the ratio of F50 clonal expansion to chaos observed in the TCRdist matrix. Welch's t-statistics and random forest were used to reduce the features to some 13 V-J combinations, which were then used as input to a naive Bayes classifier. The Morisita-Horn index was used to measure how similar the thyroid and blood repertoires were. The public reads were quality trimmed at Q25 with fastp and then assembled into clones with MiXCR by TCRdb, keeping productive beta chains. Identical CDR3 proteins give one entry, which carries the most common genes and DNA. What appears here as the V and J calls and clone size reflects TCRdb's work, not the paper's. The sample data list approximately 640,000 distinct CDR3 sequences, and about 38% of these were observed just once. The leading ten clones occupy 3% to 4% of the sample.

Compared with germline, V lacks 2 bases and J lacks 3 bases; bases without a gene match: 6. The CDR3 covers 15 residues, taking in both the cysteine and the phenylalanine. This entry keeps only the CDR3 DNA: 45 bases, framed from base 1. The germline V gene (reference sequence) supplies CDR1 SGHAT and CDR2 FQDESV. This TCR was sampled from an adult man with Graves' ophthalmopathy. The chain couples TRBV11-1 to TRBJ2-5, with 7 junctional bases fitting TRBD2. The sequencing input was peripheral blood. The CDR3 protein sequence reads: CASSLRSSGKETQYF. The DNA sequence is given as TGTGCCAGCAGCTTACGCTCTAGCGGTAAAGAGACCCAGTACTTC.